One sample yielded the 29 T cell receptor beta chains listed below, sequenced in a study of T cell responses to AZD1222 COVID-19 vaccine. Sequencing used immunoSEQ multiplex PCR; TCRdb keeps in-frame clones, though not all of them. The sample carries roughly 130,000 clones, approximately 90% recorded once. The starting material was peripheral blood, obtained 28 days after the second AZD1222 dose. These receptors were collected from an adult who received the AZD1222 COVID-19 vaccine.

The chain carries TRBV29-1 and TRBJ2-2; TRBD1 matches at 10 bases. The germline V gene has CDR1 SQVTM and CDR2 ANQGSEA. CDR3 length equals 14 residues. Trimming took 7 bases from V and 5 from J; bases not matched to a gene: 7. CDR3 DNA: TGCAGCGGCGGTTCGGGACAGGGGACCGGGGAGCTGTTTTTT. It translates to CSGGSGQGTGELFF.

This sequence joins TRBV6-5 and TRBJ2-2; D may be TRBD2 (6 bases). The CDR3 covers 15 residues. The germline CDR1 and CDR2 sequences are MNHEY and SVGAGI. Trimming removed 5 bases at V and 0 bases at J, with 10 bases between. The DNA for the CDR3 is TGTGCCAGCAGTCGCACTAGCTCGAACACCGGGGAGCTGTTTTTT. Its translation: CASSRTSSNTGELFF.

The chain uses TRBV28 and TRBJ1-5; weak D call: TRBD1 (5 bases). Germline CDR1 is MDHEN and CDR2 is SYDVKM. CDR3 length: 15 residues. The V and J ends lost 3 bases and 4 bases respectively, with 13 bases between them. The CDR3 reads CASSFVRDRNQPQHF. CDR3 DNA: TGTGCCAGCAGTTTCGTCAGGGATAGGAATCAGCCCCAGCATTTT.

The rearrangement uses TRBV15 and TRBJ1-3; D is unresolved. The V and J ends lost 5 bases and 0 bases respectively, with 8 bases between them. The germline CDR1 and CDR2 sequences are LNHNV and YYDKDF (reference sequence). This CDR3 comprises 14 residues. The DNA of the CDR3 is TGTGCCACCAGCGGAGGAATCTCTGGAAACACCATATATTTT. Translated: CATSGGISGNTIYF.

The rearrangement joins TRBV6-5 to TRBJ1-5, with 7 nucleotides matching TRBD1. The ends lost 8 bases at V and 5 bases at J; junction bases unmatched: 12. In germline, CDR1 is MNHEY, CDR2 SVGAGI. This CDR3 comprises 15 residues. In DNA, the CDR3 is TGTGCCAGCCATAAACCACAGGGGTTGCATCAGCCCCAGCATTTT. It codes for CASHKPQGLHQPQHF.

This clone was counted once. V is TRBV3-1 (or the pseudogene TRBV3-2) and J is TRBJ1-6; D uncertain. In germline, CDR1 is LGHDT, CDR2 YNNKEL (reference sequence). V was cut by 1 base and J by 7 bases, with 11 bases left in between. This CDR3 has 15 amino acids. The CDR3 DNA sequence: TGTGCCAGCAGCCAAGGGCTAAAGGAAAATTCACCCCTCCACTTT. Protein: CASSQGLKENSPLHF.

The V gene is TRBV11-3, the J gene TRBJ2-7; no reliable D call. Germline assignment: CDR1 SGHNT and CDR2 YENEEA. The CDR3 covers 13 residues. V was shortened by 4 bases and J by 9 bases, with 16 bases between the two germline ends. CDR3 DNA sequence: TGTGCCAGCAGCTCCGCCCTTACTGGGGTGCAGTACTTC. Protein sequence: CASSSALTGVQYF.

J is TRBJ1-5 and V is TRBV28; TRBD1 might be the D (5 bases). Between the trimmed V and J ends, which lost 3 bases and 0 bases, there was a span of 21 bases. The germline CDR1 and CDR2 sequences are MDHEN and SYDVKM. There are 19 residues in the CDR3. CDR3 sequence reads: CASSFPRTKPRDSNQPQHF. The CDR3 nucleotides are TGTGCCAGCAGTTTCCCCCGGACAAAACCCAGGGATAGCAATCAGCCCCAGCATTTT.

CDR3 DNA: TGTGCCAGCAGCTTAGGGACCAGAGCCTACGAGCAGTACTTC. It translates to CASSLGTRAYEQYF. V gene TRBV7-8 combines with J gene TRBJ2-7; D is unresolved. In germline, CDR1 is SGHVS, CDR2 FQNEAQ. Trimming removed 1 base at V and 2 bases at J, with 9 bases between. The CDR3 runs to 14 residues.

V is TRBV2 and J is TRBJ1-5, with a weak D call TRBD1 (6 bases). The CDR3 extends over 15 amino acids. V gave up 8 bases and J gave up 0 bases, with 14 bases separating them. The germline gives CDR1 SNHLY, CDR2 FYNNEI. In nucleotides, the CDR3 is TGTGCCAGCGGAATGGACAGCAATAGCAATCAGCCCCAGCATTTT. Protein: CASGMDSNSNQPQHF.

The gene calls are TRBV7-9 and TRBJ2-3, with TRBD2 matching 8 bases. Germline lookup yields CDR1 SEHNR and CDR2 FQNEAQ (reference sequence). This CDR3 has 15 residues. V was clipped by 3 bases and J by 5 bases; unmatched bases: 7. The CDR3 nucleotides read TGTGCCAGCAGCTTGATAGCGGGGAAAATAGATACGCAGTATTTT. It codes for CASSLIAGKIDTQYF.

This chain connects TRBV4-3 to TRBJ1-2; TRBD1 is a possible D gene (5 bases). This CDR3 spans 15 amino acids. CDR1 is LGHNA, CDR2 YSLEER, per germline. Trimming cost V 4 bases and J 3 bases, with 15 bases left between them. The CDR3 sequence: CASSRELRDYYGYTF. DNA for the CDR3: TGCGCCAGCAGCCGTGAACTCCGGGACTACTATGGCTACACCTTC.

The V gene is TRBV2, the J gene TRBJ1-1, with D uncertain. The CDR3 is 13 residues long. V was shortened by 7 bases and J by 1 base, with 10 bases between the two germline ends. Per germline, CDR1 SNHLY and CDR2 FYNNEI. CDR3 DNA: TGTGCCAGCATTCTCGCTCCGAACACTGAAGCTTTCTTT. It yields the protein CASILAPNTEAFF.

The chain joins TRBV9 to TRBJ1-3, with D tentatively TRBD1 (6 bases). The V end was cut by 6 bases, the J end by 0 bases, with 13 bases between. This CDR3 region has 15 residues. CDR1 is SGDLS and CDR2 is YYNGEE in the germline V gene. CDR3 sequence reads: CASTWGAYSGNTIYF. The CDR3 coding sequence is TGTGCCAGCACGTGGGGGGCTTACTCTGGAAACACCATATATTTT.

The chain uses TRBV18 and TRBJ1-4; a possible D gene is TRBD1 (5 bases). The ends were cut back, 6 bases at V and 6 bases at J, with 23 bases in the middle. CDR3 length equals 17 residues. From germline, CDR1 is KGHSH and CDR2 LQKENI. As DNA, the CDR3 is TGTGCCAGCTCCCCGTACTCGACCCCTCGAGGGGATGAAAAACTGTTTTTT. Residues: CASSPYSTPRGDEKLFF.

V is TRBV24-1 and J is TRBJ2-5; D is perhaps TRBD1 or TRBD2 (5 bases each). Trimming shortened V by 1 base and J by 5 bases, and 13 bases separated the two germline ends. The V gene's germline CDR1 is KGHDR and CDR2 SFDVKD. The CDR3 length is 15 residues. CDR3 sequence reads: CATSDLGRGDETQYF. The CDR3 DNA reads as TGTGCCACCAGTGATTTAGGTCGGGGCGACGAGACCCAGTACTTC.

In this sample, this clone turned up once. The genes are TRBV11-3 and TRBJ2-1; the D gene is possibly TRBD1 (6 bases). The length of the CDR3 is 16 residues. Germline V gene data show CDR1 as SGHNT and CDR2 as YENEEA. V dropped 4 bases and J dropped 0 bases, with 13 bases sitting between them. Here the CDR3 reads CASSWATGVSYNEQFF. The CDR3 DNA reads as TGTGCCAGCAGCTGGGCGACAGGAGTCTCCTACAATGAGCAGTTCTTC. The variable domain in full, with the rest retrieved from reference TRBV11-3 and TRBJ2-1, is EAGVVQSPRYKIIEKKQPVAFWCNPISGHNTLYWYLQNLGQGPELLIRYENEEAVDDSQLPKDRFSAERLKGVDSTLKIQPAELGDSAVYLCASSWATGVSYNEQFFGPGTRLTVL.

J is TRBJ2-1 and V is TRBV7-3; 10 bases align to TRBD2. The CDR3 has 15 residues. The trim removed 3 bases at V and 7 bases at J, leaving 6 bases unmatched. Per germline, CDR1 SGHTA and CDR2 FQGTGA. As DNA, the CDR3 is TGTGCCAGCAGCTTCCGTCTAGCGGGGGAAAATGAGCAGTTCTTC. It is translated as CASSFRLAGENEQFF.

The chain uses TRBV4-2 and TRBJ2-2; D is ambiguous. From germline, CDR1 is LGHNA and CDR2 YNFKEQ. The CDR3 is 15 amino acids. Trimming removed 4 bases at V and 6 bases at J, with 15 bases between. The CDR3 DNA reads TGTGCCAGCAGCCCGCGAGTGATGGTGGCCGGGGAGCTGTTTTTT. Translated: CASSPRVMVAGELFF.

The rearrangement links TRBV29-1 to TRBJ1-1; D may be TRBD1 (5 bases). Trimming stripped 4 bases from V and 0 bases from J, with 9 bases between. The CDR3 totals 13 residues. Germline-derived CDR1 and CDR2 are SQVTM and ANQGSEA. The CDR3: CSVGRDLNTEAFF. Here the CDR3 DNA reads TGCAGCGTTGGTCGGGACCTGAACACTGAAGCTTTCTTT.

V and J are TRBV5-1 and TRBJ1-3, with 12 bases fitting TRBD1. Germline lookup yields CDR1 SGHRS and CDR2 YFSETQ. There are 15 residues in the CDR3. V gave up 1 base and J gave up 8 bases; unmatched junction bases: 4. This chain's CDR3 is CASSLRGQGADTIYF. The CDR3 nucleotides are TGCGCCAGCAGCTTGCGGGGACAGGGGGCGGACACCATATATTTT.

This chain uses TRBV12-3 or TRBV12-4 with TRBJ2-5; a possible D gene is TRBD1 (5 bases). The V end was cut by 3 bases, the J end by 2 bases, with 7 bases between. The CDR3 is made up of 13 amino acids. The chain's CDR3 is CASSLGLQETQYF. The CDR3 DNA reads as TGTGCCAGCAGTTTGGGGCTGCAAGAGACCCAGTACTTC.

V and J are TRBV4-1 and TRBJ2-7; D ambiguous. V lost 0 bases to trimming and J lost 5 bases, with 5 bases between them. CDR3 length: 12 amino acids. The germline CDR1 and CDR2 sequences are MGHRA and YSYEKL. The CDR3 DNA reads as TGCGCCAGCAGCCAAGAGACCCACGAGCAGTACTTC. Translated, it gives CASSQETHEQYF.

J is TRBJ2-7 and V is TRBV7-2; the D call may be TRBD1 or TRBD2 (5 bases each). Germline loops: CDR1 SGHTA, CDR2 FQGNSA. This CDR3 is built from 13 residues. Trimming cost V 5 bases and J 3 bases, with 11 bases left between them. The CDR3 bases are TGTGCCAGCAGCGGGGACCGTTACTACGAGCAGTACTTC. Protein product: CASSGDRYYEQYF.

J is TRBJ2-1 and V is TRBV5-1; no firm D call. Per the germline V gene, CDR1 is SGHRS and CDR2 is YFSETQ. This CDR3 contains 12 residues. With 2 bases removed from V and 4 bases from J, the gap between germline ends came to 4 bases. Here the CDR3 reads CASSLYYNEQFF. CDR3 coding DNA: TGCGCCAGCAGCTTATATTACAATGAGCAGTTCTTC. Full variable domain (rest looked up from reference TRBV5-1 and TRBJ2-1): KAGVTQTPRYLIKTRGQQVTLSCSPISGHRSVSWYQQTPGQGLQFLFEYFSETQRNKGNFPGRFSGRQFSNSRSEMNVSTLELGDSALYLCASSLYYNEQFFGPGTRLTVL.

The V call is TRBV7-3, the J call TRBJ2-2; TRBD2 matches at 9 bases. Germline assignment: CDR1 SGHTA and CDR2 FQGTGA. Trimming took 5 bases from V and 1 from J; bases not matched to a gene: 2. The CDR3 has 15 amino acids. The CDR3: CASSISGGNTGELFF. The CDR3 DNA follows: TGTGCCAGCAGCATTAGCGGGGGGAACACCGGGGAGCTGTTTTTT.

The chain has TRBV7-2 and TRBJ1-4; tentatively, D is TRBD1 (6 bases). Trimming removed 1 base at V and 0 bases at J, with 6 bases between. This CDR3 spans 15 amino acids. From germline, CDR1 is SGHTA and CDR2 FQGNSA. CDR3 amino acids: CASSLGTATNEKLFF. The CDR3 DNA reads as TGTGCCAGCAGCTTAGGGACAGCAACTAATGAAAAACTGTTTTTT.

The J gene is TRBJ1-4, the V gene TRBV7-9; a possible D gene is TRBD1 (5 bases). The germline CDR1 and CDR2 sequences are SEHNR and FQNEAQ (reference sequence). The CDR3 consists of 16 residues. The V end lost 4 bases, the J end lost 2 bases, and 14 bases lay between the germline ends. The CDR3: CASSYSGARTNEKLFF. CDR3 nucleotides: TGTGCCAGCAGCTATTCCGGGGCGAGGACTAATGAAAAACTGTTTTTT.

The gene calls are TRBV4-1 and TRBJ1-6; D may be TRBD1 (6 bases). With 0 bases removed from V and 8 bases from J, the gap between germline ends came to 8 bases. The CDR3 is 14 residues long. From germline, CDR1 is MGHRA and CDR2 YSYEKL. CDR3 sequence reads: CASSQEPGDSPLHF. CDR3 nucleotide sequence: TGCGCCAGCAGCCAAGAACCAGGGGATTCACCCCTCCACTTT.